These T cell receptor beta chains were read from a single sample in a study of cytomegalovirus exposure and HLA in healthy donors. This table comes from immunoSEQ multiplex PCR, and its TCRdb copy is limited to in-frame clones, with some not included. The data show around 150,000 clones, about three quarters seen once. Sequences were obtained from PBMCs. Source of these receptors: a man between 18 and 35 years old in good health and CMV-seronegative. CDR3s include the opening cysteine and the closing phenylalanine or tryptophan. The D gene is left open where the match is weak.

TRBV27 | TRBD1 | CASSQTGNEQYF
TRBV4-2 | TRBD2 | CASSRGGQNQETQYF
TRBV27 | NA | CASSSNPGFHEQYF
TRBV19 | TRBD1 | CASRRTGQGAFHATEAFF
TRBV28 | TRBD2 | CASSLGGVGTDTQYF
TRBV2 | NA | CASSEEPPGGPRQPQHF
TRBV4-2 | NA | CASSQERDISLYEQYF
TRBV21-1 | NA | CASSKTSRVGWNTEAFF
TRBV2 | TRBD2 | CASGRGSYNEQFF
TRBV27 | NA | CASSYDRIPYEQYF
TRBV19 | NA | CASSWPQNFNYGYTF
TRBV19 | NA | CASSLPAASSGEQYF
TRBV6-5 | NA | CASSYSGGTATYEQYF
TRBV4-2 | TRBD2 | CASSPGLAGPYEQYF
TRBV9 | NA | CASSPLGGRRHSYEQYF
TRBV5-4 | TRBD1 | CASRGFGMLGGQGTYNEQFF
TRBV9 | NA | CASSPVTDTQYF
TRBV6-6 | NA | CASRDLTLNTEAFF
TRBV4-2 | NA | CASSQDGQAGGAFF
TRBV6-1 | NA | CASSVREKLFF
TRBV2 | NA | CASSPGPSSYEQYF
TRBV19 | NA | CASSSAGYYEQYF
TRBV7-9 | NA | CASSFIRPSSGPTDTQYF
TRBV6-5 | NA | CASSINRAGANVLTF
TRBV6-5 | NA | CASSFGTYYGYTF
TRBV11-2 | TRBD1 | CASSWDRGREAFF
TRBV30 | NA | CAWSVQIYNSPLHF
TRBV2 | NA | CASSELLLDLTGGNEQFF
TRBV4-2 | NA | CASSSMAGDTDTQYF
TRBV10-1 | TRBD1 | CASSEVQGQGVYEQYF
TRBV7-8 | TRBD2 | CASSPLPSGGFSSYNEQFF
TRBV27 | TRBD2 | CASSRSGTSGFPYEQYF
TRBV27 | NA | CASSFLLGQKNGQFF
TRBV11-3 | TRBD1 | CASSRDSPNYGYTF
TRBV6-5 | NA | CASTDRGGYSYEQYF
TRBV6-5 | NA | CASTFRGYNEQFF
TRBV7-3 | TRBD2 | CASSLGGSGVSIHTQYF
TRBV7-9 | TRBD1 | CASSFGITGGDPWNTIYF
TRBV13 | NA | CASSLGKGRQPQHF